This entry describes one TCR beta chain. Its target is not known. The record originates from a study of response to subunit inactivated influenza vaccine. Study conclusions and caveats: Authors suggested few new T cells are recruited by each seasonal influenza vaccination.

CDR1 SGHTA and CDR2 FQGTGA come from the germline V gene. V trimming: 5 bases; J trimming: 5 bases; junction bases outside the gene matches: 8. The CDR3 runs to 16 residues. TCRdb re-called the RT-PCR reads with MiXCR, one entry per CDR3 protein. This table holds approximately 700,000 distinct CDR3 sequences, approximately 15% found once. This clonotype originated in a middle-aged man who received an inactivated influenza vaccine. Sequenced here: PBMCs from blood, sampled 14 to 15 days before vaccination. The chain couples TRBV7-3 to TRBJ2-3; 12 bases fit TRBD2. As DNA, the CDR3 is TGTGCCAGCAGCACAACCCTAGCGGGAGGGAGAGATACGCAGTATTTT. This translates into CASSTTLAGGRDTQYF.